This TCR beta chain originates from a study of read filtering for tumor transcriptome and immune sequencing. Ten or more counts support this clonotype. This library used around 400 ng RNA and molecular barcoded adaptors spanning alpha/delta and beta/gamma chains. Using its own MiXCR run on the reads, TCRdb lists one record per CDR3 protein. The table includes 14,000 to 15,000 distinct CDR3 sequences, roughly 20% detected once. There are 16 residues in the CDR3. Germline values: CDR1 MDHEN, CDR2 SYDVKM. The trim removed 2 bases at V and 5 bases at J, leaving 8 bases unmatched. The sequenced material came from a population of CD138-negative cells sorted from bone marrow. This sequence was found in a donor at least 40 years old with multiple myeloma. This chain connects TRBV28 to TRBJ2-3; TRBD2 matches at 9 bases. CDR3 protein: CASSLDISGGLDTQYF. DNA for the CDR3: TGTGCCAGCAGTTTAGATATTAGCGGGGGTTTAGATACGCAGTATTTT.